Below are 22 T cell receptor beta chains sequenced from a single sample in a study of radiotherapy plus CTLA-4 blockade in lung cancer. Sequenced by immunoSEQ multiplex PCR; TCRdb stores in-frame clones only, minus some. The data contain over 70,000 clones, 75% to 90% of them singletons. Specimen: peripheral blood, collected from a patient treated with radiotherapy plus ipilimumab. The receptors derive from a human donor with non-small cell lung cancer who had a partial response to radiotherapy plus ipilimumab.

This clone has only one observation. The chain joins TRBV28 to TRBJ1-2; 8 nucleotides align to TRBD1. The CDR3 extends over 12 amino acids. The germline V gene encodes CDR1 MDHEN and CDR2 SYDVKM. V dropped 7 bases and J dropped 8; count of bases not matched to a gene: 6. The CDR3 here is CASIPQGGGYTF. The CDR3 region has the DNA TGTGCCAGCATCCCACAGGGGGGGGGCTACACCTTC.

The genes are TRBV27 and TRBJ2-2, with D uncertain. V was clipped by 5 bases and J by 6 bases, with 19 bases between them. CDR3 size: 16 residues. Germline CDR1 and CDR2: MNHEY and SMNVEV (reference sequence). This CDR3 reads CASSPQTPTEAGELFF. The CDR3 nucleotides are TGTGCCAGCAGTCCTCAGACCCCTACCGAGGCCGGGGAGCTGTTTTTT.

The gene calls are TRBV5-1 and TRBJ2-5; 12 nucleotides agree with TRBD2. Near its end, the DNA agrees better with TRBJ2-7, so the J call may be wrong. The CDR3 is 16 amino acids. Per the germline V gene, CDR1 is SGHRS and CDR2 is YFSETQ. CDR3 protein: CASSLTTSGSSYEQYF. The CDR3 DNA follows: TGCGCCAGCAGCCTAACGACTAGCGGGAGCTCCTACGAGCAGTACTTC.

Concerning this clone itself: The junction departs from germline at one end; a sequencing error may be responsible. The genes are TRBV7-9 and TRBJ2-3; D uncertain. Germline CDR1 SEHNR, CDR2 FQNEAQ (reference sequence). The CDR3 has 14 residues. The CDR3 bases are TGTGCCGGCAGCTTTGCGGCAAGCACAGATACGCAGTATTTT. It codes for CAGSFAASTDTQYF.

The chain has TRBV10-3 and TRBJ1-5; weak D call: TRBD1 (5 bases). The germline V and J ends were trimmed by 7 bases and 0 bases, with 7 bases remaining between them. CDR1 ENHRY and CDR2 SYGVKD come from the germline V gene. The CDR3 covers 13 residues. The CDR3 DNA sequence: TGTGCCATCACGGACAATAGCAATCAGCCCCAGCATTTT. This codes for CAITDNSNQPQHF.

The gene calls are TRBV18 and TRBJ1-1; 7 bases line up with TRBD1. Germline values: CDR1 KGHSH, CDR2 LQKENI. V shed 0 bases, J shed 1 base, and the junction held 5 bases outside the gene matches. The CDR3 has 16 amino acids. CDR3: CASSPPGQATNTEAFF. CDR3 nucleotides: TGTGCCAGCTCACCACCCGGACAGGCAACGAACACTGAAGCTTTCTTT.

The table lists this clone with a few counts. V and J are TRBV6-1 and TRBJ2-7; tentative D call: TRBD2 (6 bases). V lost 7 bases to trimming and J lost 3 bases, with 13 bases between them. This CDR3 has 13 amino acids. The V gene's germline CDR1 is MNHNS and CDR2 SASEGT. The DNA for the CDR3 is TGTGCCAGCACCGAAGGGACTTTCTACGAGCAGTACGTC. Residues: CASTEGTFYEQYV.

The V gene is TRBV27, the J gene TRBJ2-5; 11 bases agree with TRBD1. The CDR3 contains 15 residues. Trimming removed 6 bases from V and 4 bases from J; junction bases left unmatched: 7. The germline CDR1 and CDR2 sequences are MNHEY and SMNVEV (reference sequence). This CDR3 reads CASSAGTGGLETQYF. The CDR3 DNA reads as TGTGCCAGCAGCGCCGGGACAGGGGGTTTAGAGACCCAGTACTTC.

This rearrangement joins TRBV9 to TRBJ2-5; no definite D call. The CDR3 is 12 amino acids. Trimming removed 10 bases from V and 1 base from J, with 11 bases in between. The germline V gene has CDR1 SGDLS and CDR2 YYNGEE. CDR3 sequence reads: CALRVFQETQYF. Written as DNA, the CDR3 is TGTGCCCTTCGGGTCTTCCAAGAGACCCAGTACTTC.

This sequence joins TRBV19 and TRBJ1-5; TRBD1 might be the D (5 bases). Trimming cost V 3 bases and J 5 bases, with 20 bases left between them. From germline, CDR1 is LNHDA and CDR2 SQIVND (reference sequence). The CDR3 extends over 17 amino acids. CDR3 sequence: CASSISAGRYEDQPQHF. The CDR3 nucleotides read TGTGCCAGTAGTATCTCGGCAGGGCGTTACGAGGATCAGCCCCAGCATTTT.

This clone was detected only once. The chain carries TRBV2 and TRBJ2-7; D uncertain. The germline V and J ends were trimmed by 5 bases and 5 bases, with 13 bases remaining between them. Germline V gene sequence: CDR1 SNHLY, CDR2 FYNNEI. This CDR3 is 13 amino acids long. CDR3 nucleotides: TGTGCCAGCAGTCCAGAATTTAGACACGAGCAGTACGTC. Encoded protein: CASSPEFRHEQYV.

The chain is built from TRBV5-8 and TRBJ2-3, with 16 bases identical to TRBD2. CDR3 size: 18 residues. Germline CDR1 reads SGHTS; CDR2 reads YDEGEE. J gave up 5 bases and V 4 bases, and 10 bases lay outside the gene matches. The CDR3 reads CASSPGTSGRASGDTQYF. Written as DNA, the CDR3 is TGTGCCAGCAGCCCCGGGACTAGCGGGAGGGCCTCGGGAGATACGCAGTATTTT. Full variable domain (remainder filled in from reference TRBV5-8 and TRBJ2-3): EAGVTQSPTHLIKTRGQQATLRCSPISGHTSVYWYQQALGLGLQFLLWYDEGEERNRGNFPPRFSGRQFPNYSSELNVNALELEDSALYLCASSPGTSGRASGDTQYFGPGTRLTVL.

The chain has TRBV7-9 and TRBJ2-7; TRBD1 aligns across 8 bases. Germline loops: CDR1 SEHNR, CDR2 FQNEAQ (reference sequence). With 3 bases clipped from V and 2 bases from J, the junction kept 12 bases outside the gene matches. The CDR3 is made up of 17 amino acids. CDR3 in amino acids: CASSFRTGQVLTYEQYF. DNA of the CDR3: TGTGCCAGCAGCTTCCGTACGGGACAGGTCCTTACCTACGAGCAGTACTTC.

The V call is TRBV10-2, the J call TRBJ2-3; 10 nucleotides agree with TRBD2. CDR1 and CDR2 (germline): WSHSY, SAAADI. V lost 1 base and J lost 3; bases outside the gene matches: 7. This CDR3 contains 17 residues. CDR3 amino acids: CASSEWGASGRTDTQYF. DNA for the CDR3: TGCGCCAGCAGTGAGTGGGGGGCTAGCGGGAGAACAGATACGCAGTATTTT.

The J gene is TRBJ2-7, the V gene TRBV27; no clear D gene. In germline, CDR1 is MNHEY, CDR2 SMNVEV (reference sequence). V was shortened by 2 bases and J by 3 bases, with 8 bases between the two germline ends. CDR3 length equals 13 residues. This CDR3 is CASSLAHSYEQYF. The CDR3 region has the DNA TGTGCCAGCAGTTTAGCCCACAGCTACGAGCAGTACTTC.

The chain combines TRBV5-1 with TRBJ2-5, with TRBD2 matching over 11 bases. Germline assignment: CDR1 SGHRS and CDR2 YFSETQ. With V trimmed by 2 bases and J by 1 base, 4 bases remained unmatched. The CDR3 has 16 amino acids. The CDR3 nucleotides are TGCGCCAGCAGCTTCGGGACTAGCGGACTCCAAGAGACCCAGTACTTC. The encoded protein is CASSFGTSGLQETQYF.

The chain joins TRBV6-1 to TRBJ2-1, with 8 bases that match TRBD2. The V and J ends lost 4 bases and 4 bases, in that order; junction bases with no gene match: 9. This CDR3 is 16 amino acids long. CDR1 MNHNS and CDR2 SASEGT come from the germline V gene. The chain's CDR3 is CASSASGSQPYNEQFF. The DNA for the CDR3 is TGTGCCAGCAGTGCAAGCGGGAGCCAACCTTACAATGAGCAGTTCTTC.

The chain has TRBV4-3 and TRBJ1-3; D is unclear. The germline gives CDR1 LGHNA, CDR2 YSLEER. Trimming took off 0 bases at V and 0 bases at J, with 12 bases between the two ends. There are 17 residues in the CDR3. DNA of the CDR3: TGCGCCAGCAGCCAAGAGGTCCGGAGAGCCTCTGGAAACACCATATATTTT. It specifies CASSQEVRRASGNTIYF.

The rearrangement links TRBV6-5 to TRBJ2-1; 7 bases are a match to TRBD1. Germline V gene sequence: CDR1 MNHEY, CDR2 SVGAGI. CDR3 length: 14 residues. Trimming took 6 bases from V and 4 from J; bases not matched to a gene: 6. In DNA form, the CDR3 reads TGTGCCAGCAGCTCCGGGACAGAATACAATGAGCAGTTCTTC. Its protein product is CASSSGTEYNEQFF.

The chain recombines TRBV19 with TRBJ2-1, with a possible D match to TRBD2 (6 bases). The CDR3 has 15 amino acids. The germline V gene has CDR1 LNHDA and CDR2 SQIVND (reference sequence). V was shortened by 5 bases and J by 6 bases, with 17 bases between the two germline ends. CDR3 amino acids: CASSPTGVVGNEQFF. For the CDR3, the DNA is TGTGCCAGTAGTCCGACGGGAGTGGTGGGCAATGAGCAGTTCTTC. Using reference TRBV19 and TRBJ2-1 for the parts outside the CDR3, the full variable domain is DGGITQSPKYLFRKEGQNVTLSCEQNLNHDAMYWYRQDPGQGLRLIYYSQIVNDFQKGDIAEGYSVSREKKESFPLTVTSAQKNPTAFYLCASSPTGVVGNEQFFGPGTRLTVL.

The chain recombines TRBV28 with TRBJ2-7, with TRBD2 matching 8 bases. After removal of 3 bases from V and 0 bases from J, the junction contained 4 bases not matched to a gene. This CDR3 region has 15 residues. In germline, CDR1 is MDHEN, CDR2 SYDVKM. For the CDR3, the DNA is TGTGCCAGCAGTTTGGCTAGCGGGTACTCCTACGAGCAGTACTTC. It encodes CASSLASGYSYEQYF.

Here the CDR3 reads CASSLVDSPLNYGYTF. The CDR3 DNA is TGTGCCAGCAGCTTAGTCGACAGTCCTTTGAACTATGGCTACACCTTC. The chain combines TRBV7-9 with TRBJ1-2, with D maybe TRBD1 (5 bases). Trimming cost V 1 base and J 2 bases, with 14 bases left between them. In germline, CDR1 is SEHNR, CDR2 FQNEAQ (reference sequence). There are 16 residues in the CDR3.